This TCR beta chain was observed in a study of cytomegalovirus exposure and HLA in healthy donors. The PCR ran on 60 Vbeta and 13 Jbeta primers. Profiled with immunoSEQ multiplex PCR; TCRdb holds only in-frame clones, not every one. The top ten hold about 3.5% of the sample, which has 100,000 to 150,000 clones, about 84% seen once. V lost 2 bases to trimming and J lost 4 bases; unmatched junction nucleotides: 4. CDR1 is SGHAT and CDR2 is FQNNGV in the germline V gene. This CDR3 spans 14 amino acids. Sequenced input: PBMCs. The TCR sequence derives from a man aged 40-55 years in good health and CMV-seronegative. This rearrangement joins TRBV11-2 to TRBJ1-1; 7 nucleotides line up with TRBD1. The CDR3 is CASSLSQGGTEAFF. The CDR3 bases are TGTGCCAGCAGCTTATCCCAGGGGGGCACTGAAGCTTTCTTT.